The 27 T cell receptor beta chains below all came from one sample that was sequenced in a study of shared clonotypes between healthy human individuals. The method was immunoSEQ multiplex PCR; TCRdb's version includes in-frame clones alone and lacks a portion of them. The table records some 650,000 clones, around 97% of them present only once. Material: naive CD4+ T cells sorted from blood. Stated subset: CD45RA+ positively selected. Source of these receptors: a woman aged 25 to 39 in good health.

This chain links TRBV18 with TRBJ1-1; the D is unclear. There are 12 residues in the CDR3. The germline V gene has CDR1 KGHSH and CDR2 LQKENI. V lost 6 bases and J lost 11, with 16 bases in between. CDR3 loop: CASSLTPIDAFF. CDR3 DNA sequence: TGTGCCAGCTCCTTGACACCAATTGACGCTTTCTTT.

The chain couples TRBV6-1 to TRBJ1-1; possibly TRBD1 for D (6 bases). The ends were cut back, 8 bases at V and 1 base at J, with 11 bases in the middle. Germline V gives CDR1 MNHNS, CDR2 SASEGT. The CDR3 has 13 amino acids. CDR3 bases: TGTGCCAGCCCAAGGACAGAGAACACTGAAGCTTTCTTT. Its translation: CASPRTENTEAFF.

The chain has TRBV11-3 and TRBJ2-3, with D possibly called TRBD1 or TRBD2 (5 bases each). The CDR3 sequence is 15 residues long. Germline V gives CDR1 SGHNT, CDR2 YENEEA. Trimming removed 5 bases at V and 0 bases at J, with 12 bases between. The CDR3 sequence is CASSPGRTSTDTQYF. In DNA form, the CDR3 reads TGTGCCAGCAGCCCGGGACGGACTAGCACAGATACGCAGTATTTT. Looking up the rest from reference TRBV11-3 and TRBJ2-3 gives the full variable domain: EAGVVQSPRYKIIEKKQPVAFWCNPISGHNTLYWYLQNLGQGPELLIRYENEEAVDDSQLPKDRFSAERLKGVDSTLKIQPAELGDSAVYLCASSPGRTSTDTQYFGPGTRLTVL.

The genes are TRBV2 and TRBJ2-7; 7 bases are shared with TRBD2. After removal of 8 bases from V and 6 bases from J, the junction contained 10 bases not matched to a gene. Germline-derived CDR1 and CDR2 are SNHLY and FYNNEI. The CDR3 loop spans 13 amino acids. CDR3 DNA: TGTGCCAGCTCTGGGCGGGAGATCCTCGAGCAGTACTTC. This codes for CASSGREILEQYF.

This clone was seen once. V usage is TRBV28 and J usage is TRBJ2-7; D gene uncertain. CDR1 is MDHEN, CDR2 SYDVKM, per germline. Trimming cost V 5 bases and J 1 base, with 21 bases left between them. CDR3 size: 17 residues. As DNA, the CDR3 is TGTGCCAGCAGTCTTTTCGCCGGCTCGGGCAAATCCTACGAGCAGTACTTC. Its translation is CASSLFAGSGKSYEQYF.

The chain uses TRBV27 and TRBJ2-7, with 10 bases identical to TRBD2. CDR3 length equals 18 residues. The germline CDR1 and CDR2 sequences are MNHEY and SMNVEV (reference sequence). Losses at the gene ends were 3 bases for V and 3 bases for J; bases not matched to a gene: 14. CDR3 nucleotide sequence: TGTGCCAGCAGTTTCGGTCCGTCTAGCGGGAGAATTTACTACGAGCAGTACTTC. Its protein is CASSFGPSSGRIYYEQYF.

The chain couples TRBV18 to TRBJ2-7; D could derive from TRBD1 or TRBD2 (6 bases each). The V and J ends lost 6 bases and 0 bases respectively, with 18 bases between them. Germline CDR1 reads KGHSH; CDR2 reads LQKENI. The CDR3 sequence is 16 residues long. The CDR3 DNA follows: TGTGCCAGCTCGCGAACTCTAGGGGGGAGCTCCTACGAGCAGTACTTC. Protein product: CASSRTLGGSSYEQYF. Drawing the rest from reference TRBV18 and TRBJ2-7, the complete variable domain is NAGVMQNPRHLVRRRGQEARLRCSPMKGHSHVYWYRQLPEEGLKFMVYLQKENIIDESGMPKERFSAEFPKEGPSILRIQQVVRGDSAAYFCASSRTLGGSSYEQYFGPGTRLTVT.

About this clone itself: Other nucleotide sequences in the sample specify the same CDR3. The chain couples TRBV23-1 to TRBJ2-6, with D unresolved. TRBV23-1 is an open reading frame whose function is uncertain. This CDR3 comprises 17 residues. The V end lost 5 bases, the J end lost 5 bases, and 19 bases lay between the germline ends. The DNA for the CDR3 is TGCGCCAGCAGTTATAATACGCAGCAAAGTCGGGCCAACGTCCTGACTTTC. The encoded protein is CASSYNTQQSRANVLTF.

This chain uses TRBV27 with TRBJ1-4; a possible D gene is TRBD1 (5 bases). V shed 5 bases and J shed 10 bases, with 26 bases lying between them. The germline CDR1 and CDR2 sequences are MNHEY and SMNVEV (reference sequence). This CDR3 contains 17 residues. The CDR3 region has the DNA TGTGCCAGCAGTCCCAACCTGGGGGGGACTGCCCTTGGAAAACTGTTTTTT. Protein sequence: CASSPNLGGTALGKLFF.

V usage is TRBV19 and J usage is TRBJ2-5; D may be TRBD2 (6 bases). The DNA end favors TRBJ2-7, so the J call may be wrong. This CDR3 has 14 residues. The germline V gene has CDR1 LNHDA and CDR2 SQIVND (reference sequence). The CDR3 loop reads CASSMVGSSYEQYF. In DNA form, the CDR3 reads TGTGCCAGTAGTATGGTCGGGAGTTCCTACGAGCAGTACTTC.

The DNA of the CDR3 is TGTGCCAGCTTTTCGGTCTGGACAGCCCTTGGAGGGGGGACAGATACGCAGTATTTT. Protein sequence: CASFSVWTALGGGTDTQYF. This chain uses TRBV28 with TRBJ2-3; D possibly matches TRBD1 or TRBD2 (6 bases each). Germline CDR1 is MDHEN and CDR2 is SYDVKM. The CDR3 is made up of 19 amino acids. The V end lost 8 bases, the J end lost 3 bases, and 30 bases lay between the germline ends.

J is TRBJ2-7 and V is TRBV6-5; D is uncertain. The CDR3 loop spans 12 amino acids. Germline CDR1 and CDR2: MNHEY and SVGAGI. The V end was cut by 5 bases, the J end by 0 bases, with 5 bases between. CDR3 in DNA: TGTGCCAGCAGTCTCACCTCCTACGAGCAGTACTTC. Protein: CASSLTSYEQYF.

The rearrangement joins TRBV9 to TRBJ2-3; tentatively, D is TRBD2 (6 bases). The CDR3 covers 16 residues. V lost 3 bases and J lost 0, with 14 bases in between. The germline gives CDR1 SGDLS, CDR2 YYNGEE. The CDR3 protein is CASSAPRGLSTDTQYF. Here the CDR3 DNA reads TGTGCCAGCAGCGCCCCGAGAGGACTAAGCACAGATACGCAGTATTTT.

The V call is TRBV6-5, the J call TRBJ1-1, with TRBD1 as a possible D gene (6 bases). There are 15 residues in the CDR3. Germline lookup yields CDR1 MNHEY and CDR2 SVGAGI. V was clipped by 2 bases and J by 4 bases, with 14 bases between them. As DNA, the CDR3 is TGTGCCAGCAGTTACACCCGGGGGCGGATCACTGAAGCTTTCTTT. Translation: CASSYTRGRITEAFF.

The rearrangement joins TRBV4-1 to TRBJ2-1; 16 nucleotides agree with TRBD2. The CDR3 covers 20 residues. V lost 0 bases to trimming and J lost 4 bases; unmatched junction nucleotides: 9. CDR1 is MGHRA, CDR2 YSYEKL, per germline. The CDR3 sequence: CASSQEHGTSGRAGYNEQFF. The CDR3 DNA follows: TGCGCCAGCAGCCAAGAACACGGGACTAGCGGGAGGGCCGGGTACAATGAGCAGTTCTTC.

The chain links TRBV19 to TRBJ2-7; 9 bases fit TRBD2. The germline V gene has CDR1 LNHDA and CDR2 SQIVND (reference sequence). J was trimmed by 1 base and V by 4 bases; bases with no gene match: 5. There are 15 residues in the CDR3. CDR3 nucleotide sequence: TGTGCCAGTAGTAGGGGACTAGCAGCTTCCTACGAGCAGTACTTC. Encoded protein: CASSRGLAASYEQYF.

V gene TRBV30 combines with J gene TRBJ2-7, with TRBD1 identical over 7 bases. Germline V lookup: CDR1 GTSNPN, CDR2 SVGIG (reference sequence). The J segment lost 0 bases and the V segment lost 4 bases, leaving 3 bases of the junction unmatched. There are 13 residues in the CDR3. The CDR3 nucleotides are TGTGCCTGGATGGGACAGAGCTCCTACGAGCAGTACTTC. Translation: CAWMGQSSYEQYF.

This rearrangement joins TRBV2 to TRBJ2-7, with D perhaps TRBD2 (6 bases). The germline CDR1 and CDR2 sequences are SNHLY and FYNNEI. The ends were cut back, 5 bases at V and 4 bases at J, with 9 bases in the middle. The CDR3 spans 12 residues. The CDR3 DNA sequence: TGTGCCAGCAGTCGGGGGAATTACGAGCAGTACTTC. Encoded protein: CASSRGNYEQYF.

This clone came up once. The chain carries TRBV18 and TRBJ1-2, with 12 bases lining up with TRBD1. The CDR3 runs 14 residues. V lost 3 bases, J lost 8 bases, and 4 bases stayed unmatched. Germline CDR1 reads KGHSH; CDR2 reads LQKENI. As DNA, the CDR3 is TGTGCCAGCTCACCCGGGACAGGGGGCCAGGGCTACACCTTC. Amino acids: CASSPGTGGQGYTF.

CDR3 residues: CASSTAGQERWREQYF. The CDR3 DNA reads as TGTGCCAGTAGTACGGCCGGACAGGAAAGGTGGAGGGAGCAGTATTTT. The J gene is TRBJ2-3, the V gene TRBV19; D perhaps matches TRBD1 (7 bases). The CDR3 consists of 16 residues. Trimming cost V 4 bases and J 11 bases, with 25 bases left between them. CDR1 is LNHDA, CDR2 SQIVND, per germline (reference sequence).

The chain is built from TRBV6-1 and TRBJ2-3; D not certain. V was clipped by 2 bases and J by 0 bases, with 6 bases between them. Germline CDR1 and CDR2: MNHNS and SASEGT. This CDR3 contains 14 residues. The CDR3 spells CASSERPSTDTQYF. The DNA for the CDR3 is TGTGCCAGCAGTGAACGGCCTAGCACAGATACGCAGTATTTT.

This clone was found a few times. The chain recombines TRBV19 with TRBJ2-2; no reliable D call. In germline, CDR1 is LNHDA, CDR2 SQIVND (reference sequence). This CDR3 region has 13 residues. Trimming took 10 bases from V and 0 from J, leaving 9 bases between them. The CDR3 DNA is TGTGCCACCACCGTGGCGAACACCGGGGAGCTGTTTTTT. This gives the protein CATTVANTGELFF.

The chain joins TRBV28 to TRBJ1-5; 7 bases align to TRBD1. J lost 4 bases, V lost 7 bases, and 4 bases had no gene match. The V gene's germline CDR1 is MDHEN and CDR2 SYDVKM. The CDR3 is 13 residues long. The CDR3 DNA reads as TGTGCCAGCATTAACAGGGGAAATCAGCCCCAGCATTTT. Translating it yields CASINRGNQPQHF.

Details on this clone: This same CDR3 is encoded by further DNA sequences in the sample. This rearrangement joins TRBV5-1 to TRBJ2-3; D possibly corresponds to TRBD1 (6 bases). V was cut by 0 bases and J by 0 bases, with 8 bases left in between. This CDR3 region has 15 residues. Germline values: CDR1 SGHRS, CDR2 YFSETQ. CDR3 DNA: TGCGCCAGCAGCTTGGCAGGGGCTAGCACAGATACGCAGTATTTT. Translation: CASSLAGASTDTQYF.

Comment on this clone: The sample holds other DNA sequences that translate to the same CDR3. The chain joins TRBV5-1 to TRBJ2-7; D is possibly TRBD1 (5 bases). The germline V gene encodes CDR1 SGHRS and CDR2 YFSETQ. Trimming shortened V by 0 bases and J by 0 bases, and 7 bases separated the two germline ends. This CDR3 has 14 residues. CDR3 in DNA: TGCGCCAGCAGCTTGGACAGGAGCTCCTACGAGCAGTACTTC. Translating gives CASSLDRSSYEQYF.

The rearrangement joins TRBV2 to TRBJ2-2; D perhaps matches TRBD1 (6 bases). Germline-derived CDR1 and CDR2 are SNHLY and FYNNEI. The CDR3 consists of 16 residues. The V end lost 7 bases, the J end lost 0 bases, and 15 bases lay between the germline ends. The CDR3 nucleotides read TGTGCCAGCACCCCACAGGGTACCGCGAACACCGGGGAGCTGTTTTTT. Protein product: CASTPQGTANTGELFF.

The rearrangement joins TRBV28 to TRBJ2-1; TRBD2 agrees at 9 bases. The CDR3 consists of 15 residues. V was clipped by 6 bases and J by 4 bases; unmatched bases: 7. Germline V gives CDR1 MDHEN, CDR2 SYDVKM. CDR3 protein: CASRIGTSRYNEQFF. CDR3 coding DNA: TGTGCCAGCAGAATCGGGACTAGCAGGTACAATGAGCAGTTCTTC.